The text below deals with one T cell receptor beta chain. Antigen: not known. This may arise from a read error, as a much more abundant clone is one base away. The CDR3 is made up of 16 amino acids. Trimming removed 4 bases at V and 2 bases at J, with 19 bases between. Germline V lookup: CDR1 SGHTS, CDR2 YDEGEE. This record comes from a study of tumor-infiltrating lymphocytes in primary liver carcinoma. Notes on the study in general: Tumors and blood were compared for top-250-clone fraction, and tumors had the significantly higher value (p = 0.039).

cDNA specific to TCR beta was made from 450 to 650 ng of total RNA, with a constant-region primer employed for priming. Modified slightly, ARM-PCR produced TCR beta libraries over three nested multiplex PCR rounds. The first two PCR rounds, around 11 cycles each, used TRBV1-TRBV30 forward primers and a C-beta reverse primer. TCRdb re-called the multiplex PCR reads with MiXCR, one entry per CDR3 protein. Of 90,000 to 100,000 distinct CDR3 sequences listed, 55% to 70% are singletons. Joint extraction of RNA and DNA used roughly 18-34 mg of bulk tissue that was unsorted. Primary liver carcinoma in the patients was surgically resected. Sampling of every tumor involved five separate regions. These included the tumor centre. All of the tumor samples contained over 80% viable tumor cells.

This clonotype was sampled from a woman aged 60-75 years with primary liver carcinoma and hepatitis B virus infection. The sample consisted of liver tumor tissue from sampling region 5. Subset of the sample: tumor region T5, tumor centre. The chain is built from TRBV5-8 and TRBJ2-7; D is unresolved. CDR3 coding DNA: TGTGCCAGCAGCCATTACCCCACCGACCCGCCCTACGAGCAGTACTTC. This gives the protein CASSHYPTDPPYEQYF.